These 30 T cell receptor beta chains were sequenced from one sample in a study of cytomegalovirus exposure and HLA in healthy donors. Researchers ran the PCR with 60 Vbeta and 13 Jbeta primers. Sequenced by immunoSEQ multiplex PCR; TCRdb stores in-frame clones only, minus some. The data show about 110,000 clones, with less than 70% seen just once and 5.4% held by the top ten. Sequencing input: PBMCs. The receptors originated from a woman in her 70s in good health and CMV-seropositive.

This clone was seen a few times. The chain recombines TRBV29-1 with TRBJ2-5; the D is unclear. The CDR3 length is 12 residues. Germline values: CDR1 SQVTM, CDR2 ANQGSEA. V dropped 8 bases and J dropped 0 bases, with 10 bases sitting between them. The chain's CDR3 is CSPPTYQETQYF. The DNA for the CDR3 is TGCAGCCCCCCTACGTACCAAGAGACCCAGTACTTC.

The J gene is TRBJ1-1, the V gene TRBV5-1; D possibly corresponds to TRBD1 (6 bases). With 4 bases removed from V and 6 bases from J, the gap between germline ends came to 19 bases. Looked up from germline, CDR1 is SGHRS and CDR2 is YFSETQ. The CDR3 has 15 amino acids. CDR3 nucleotides: TGCGCCAGCAGCCCTCGGGGAGGGGGTGGCGCTGAAGCTTTCTTT. This encodes CASSPRGGGGAEAFF.

V is TRBV6-6 and J is TRBJ1-2; unclear D gene. V lost 2 bases and J lost 5, with 9 bases in between. The CDR3 covers 13 residues. The V gene's germline CDR1 is MNHNY and CDR2 SVGAGI (reference sequence). The CDR3 protein is CASSYGQYYGYTF. CDR3 DNA: TGTGCCAGCAGTTACGGGCAGTATTATGGCTACACCTTC.

Only a few counts were recorded for this clone. The V and J genes are TRBV7-2 and TRBJ1-1, with 7 bases that match TRBD1. CDR1 and CDR2 from the germline V gene are SGHTA and FQGNSA. The CDR3 extends over 15 amino acids. Losses at the gene ends were 4 bases for V and 4 bases for J; bases not matched to a gene: 9. CDR3 sequence reads: CASSSQGIWSTEAFF. The CDR3, as DNA: TGTGCCAGCAGCTCACAGGGGATATGGAGCACTGAAGCTTTCTTT.

This chain connects TRBV11-2 to TRBJ2-1, with D perhaps TRBD1 (7 bases). V was shortened by 5 bases and J by 6 bases, with 14 bases between the two germline ends. This CDR3 region has 14 residues. The germline V gene has CDR1 SGHAT and CDR2 FQNNGV. CDR3 sequence: CASSPQGGGNEQFF. CDR3 sequence (DNA): TGTGCCAGCAGCCCTCAGGGGGGAGGCAATGAGCAGTTCTTC.

This clone was picked up one time. The CDR3 DNA reads as TGTGCCAGCAGCTCAAGCGGGGGTAGGGCAGATACGCAGTATTTT. It translates to CASSSSGGRADTQYF. V and J are TRBV7-9 and TRBJ2-3, with 8 positions matching TRBD2. CDR1 SEHNR and CDR2 FQNEAQ come from the germline V gene (reference sequence). Trimming cost V 4 bases and J 4 bases; bases outside gene matches: 7. This CDR3 region has 15 residues. Full variable domain (rest looked up from reference TRBV7-9 and TRBJ2-3): DTGVSQNPRHKITKRGQNVTFRCDPISEHNRLYWYRQTLGQGPEFLTYFQNEAQLEKSRLLSDRFSAERPKGSFSTLEIQRTEQGDSAMYLCASSSSGGRADTQYFGPGTRLTVL.

The chain combines TRBV6-5 with TRBJ2-5; TRBD1 matches at 7 bases. The CDR3 loop spans 13 amino acids. J gave up 5 bases and V 8 bases, and 8 bases lay outside the gene matches. Germline V CDR1 and CDR2: MNHEY, SVGAGI. CDR3 sequence (DNA): TGTGCCAGCTTGAGGGGGCGCGGGGAGACCCAGTACTTC. It yields the protein CASLRGRGETQYF.

V and J are TRBV5-1 and TRBJ2-7; 11 bases map to TRBD2. V trimming: 0 bases; J trimming: 6 bases; junction bases outside the gene matches: 5. Germline V lookup: CDR1 SGHRS, CDR2 YFSETQ. The CDR3 contains 15 residues. CDR3 loop: CASSLAGLAGGEQYF. The CDR3 DNA is TGCGCCAGCAGCTTGGCCGGGCTAGCGGGGGGCGAGCAGTACTTC.

The V gene is TRBV4-3, the J gene TRBJ2-5; TRBD1 matches 7 bases. Unmatched junction bases numbered 13, after V lost 4 bases and J lost 5 bases. Germline V gene sequence: CDR1 LGHNA, CDR2 YSLEER. This CDR3 contains 16 residues. The CDR3 here is CASSPEAGQVGETQYF. As DNA, the CDR3 is TGCGCCAGCAGCCCGGAGGCAGGACAGGTGGGGGAGACCCAGTACTTC.

The chain is built from TRBV7-9 and TRBJ2-3; the D gene is possibly TRBD1 (5 bases). CDR3 length equals 16 residues. The germline gives CDR1 SEHNR, CDR2 FQNEAQ (reference sequence). Trimming removed 3 bases at V and 2 bases at J, with 15 bases between. The CDR3 DNA sequence: TGTGCCAGCAGCTTTTTGGTCGCAGGGAACACAGATACGCAGTATTTT. Its protein is CASSFLVAGNTDTQYF. Together with reference TRBV7-9 and TRBJ2-3, the CDR3 gives the full variable domain: DTGVSQNPRHKITKRGQNVTFRCDPISEHNRLYWYRQTLGQGPEFLTYFQNEAQLEKSRLLSDRFSAERPKGSFSTLEIQRTEQGDSAMYLCASSFLVAGNTDTQYFGPGTRLTVL.

The V call is TRBV5-6, the J call TRBJ1-3, with 8 nucleotides matching TRBD1. Unmatched junction bases numbered 2, after V lost 4 bases and J lost 2 bases. Germline V lookup: CDR1 SGHDT, CDR2 YYEEEE. The CDR3 loop spans 14 amino acids. CDR3 DNA: TGTGCCAGCAGCACGACAGGGGCTGGAAACACCATATATTTT. The encoded protein is CASSTTGAGNTIYF.

This clone was counted a few times. The chain couples TRBV19 to TRBJ2-1, with 8 bases lining up with TRBD1. This CDR3 has 15 amino acids. CDR1 LNHDA and CDR2 SQIVND come from the germline V gene (reference sequence). The trim removed 3 bases at V and 9 bases at J, leaving 10 bases unmatched. As DNA, the CDR3 is TGTGCCAGTAGTATCAGTGCAGGGGGCTCGGGTGAGCAGTTCTTC. Its protein is CASSISAGGSGEQFF.

V usage is TRBV10-3 and J usage is TRBJ1-1; TRBD1 aligns across 7 bases. The CDR3 has 13 residues. V lost 3 bases to trimming and J lost 6 bases; unmatched junction nucleotides: 4. Germline assignment: CDR1 ENHRY and CDR2 SYGVKD. CDR3 loop: CAISEGGIAEAFF. The CDR3 DNA sequence: TGTGCCATCAGTGAAGGGGGCATTGCTGAAGCTTTCTTT.

This sequence joins TRBV4-1 and TRBJ2-3; perhaps TRBD2 as D (7 bases). This CDR3 comprises 18 residues. Germline CDR1 MGHRA, CDR2 YSYEKL. Trimming took 5 bases from V and 2 from J, leaving 23 bases between them. As DNA, the CDR3 is TGCGCCAGCAGCGATCAGGGAGGGGGGCAACTACCCACAGATACGCAGTATTTT. Encoded protein: CASSDQGGGQLPTDTQYF.

V usage is TRBV10-2 and J usage is TRBJ2-3, with D possibly matching TRBD2 (6 bases). Germline lookup yields CDR1 WSHSY and CDR2 SAAADI. With 7 bases removed from V and 0 bases from J, the gap between germline ends came to 14 bases. The CDR3 is made up of 15 amino acids. The CDR3 loop is CASIYSGYSTDTQYF. The CDR3 DNA sequence: TGCGCCAGCATTTATAGCGGTTATAGCACAGATACGCAGTATTTT.

V and J are TRBV27 and TRBJ2-1; TRBD2 is a possible D gene (6 bases). Trimming took off 5 bases at V and 0 bases at J, with 11 bases between the two ends. Per germline, CDR1 MNHEY and CDR2 SMNVEV (reference sequence). The CDR3 consists of 15 residues. The CDR3 bases are TGTGCCAGCAGTCCCGGGGGAAACTCCTACAATGAGCAGTTCTTC. Translated, it gives CASSPGGNSYNEQFF.

This rearrangement joins TRBV4-1 to TRBJ2-1, with TRBD1 matching 7 bases. The CDR3 runs 15 residues. CDR1 MGHRA and CDR2 YSYEKL come from the germline V gene. The J segment lost 3 bases and the V segment lost 5 bases, leaving 7 bases of the junction unmatched. The CDR3 sequence: CASSLSGQNYNEQFF. CDR3 nucleotides: TGCGCCAGCAGCTTATCGGGACAGAACTACAATGAGCAGTTCTTC.

The CDR3 DNA sequence: TGTGCCAGCACCCCATCGGCTAACTATGGCTACACCTTC. Translating it yields CASTPSANYGYTF. The chain joins TRBV6-5 to TRBJ1-2; the D is unclear. CDR1 MNHEY and CDR2 SVGAGI come from the germline V gene. V was shortened by 7 bases and J by 0 bases, with 9 bases between the two germline ends. This CDR3 comprises 13 residues.

The chain couples TRBV19 to TRBJ1-2; 11 bases are shared with TRBD1. V gave up 7 bases and J gave up 4 bases; unmatched junction bases: 8. Per germline, CDR1 LNHDA and CDR2 SQIVND (reference sequence). This CDR3 contains 15 residues. The CDR3: CASIQGTGGAYGYTF. CDR3 DNA sequence: TGTGCCAGTATTCAAGGGACAGGGGGTGCCTATGGCTACACCTTC.

The chain joins TRBV7-2 to TRBJ1-1; D call uncertain. The CDR3 covers 13 residues. Germline values: CDR1 SGHTA, CDR2 FQGNSA. Trimming took 0 bases from V and 8 from J, leaving 10 bases between them. The CDR3, as DNA: TGTGCCAGCAGCTTAGCGAACGTGGGCGAAGCTTTCTTT. Its translation: CASSLANVGEAFF. The entire variable domain, with the rest obtained from reference TRBV7-2 and TRBJ1-1, is as follows: GAGVSQSPSNKVTEKGKDVELRCDPISGHTALYWYRQSLGQGLEFLIYFQGNSAPDKSGLPSDRFSAERTGGSVSTLTIQRTQQEDSAVYLCASSLANVGEAFFGQGTRLTVV.

This clone was seen only a few times. DNA for the CDR3: TGTGCCAGCAGTCTTCCGAGCTCCTATAATTCACCCCTCCACTTT. It specifies CASSLPSSYNSPLHF. The V call is TRBV6-1, the J call TRBJ1-6; D ambiguous. V lost 5 bases and J 0 bases, leaving 8 bases between the germline ends. Germline CDR1 reads MNHNS; CDR2 reads SASEGT. The CDR3 covers 15 residues.

V gene TRBV9 combines with J gene TRBJ1-4, with 7 bases aligning to TRBD1. Trimming at V came to 2 bases and at J to 4 bases, leaving 5 bases not matched to a gene. CDR1 and CDR2 from the germline V gene are SGDLS and YYNGEE. This CDR3 is 15 amino acids long. The CDR3 region has the DNA TGTGCCAGCAGCGTCGGGACAGTTAATAATGAAAAACTGTTTTTT. Its protein product is CASSVGTVNNEKLFF.

The chain uses TRBV6-5 and TRBJ2-7; a possible D gene is TRBD2 (7 bases). CDR1 is MNHEY, CDR2 SVGAGI, per germline. V was shortened by 2 bases and J by 4 bases, with 12 bases between the two germline ends. This CDR3 region has 14 residues. The CDR3 DNA reads as TGTGCCAGCAGTTACGGGGGGGCAGAATACGAGCAGTACTTC. It encodes CASSYGGAEYEQYF.

This clone was found a few times. This sequence joins TRBV10-3 and TRBJ1-2, with D possibly matching TRBD1 (6 bases). The germline V gene encodes CDR1 ENHRY and CDR2 SYGVKD. Trimming cost V 7 bases and J 6 bases, with 9 bases left between them. CDR3 length: 11 amino acids. CDR3 nucleotide sequence: TGTGCCATCACTGCAGGGGATGGCTACACCTTC. This encodes CAITAGDGYTF.

This clone has just a few counts. The chain couples TRBV10-3 to TRBJ1-5, with TRBD1 as a possible D gene (6 bases). Trimming left V 3 bases short and J 1 base short, with 13 bases between. Germline V lookup: CDR1 ENHRY, CDR2 SYGVKD. The CDR3 has 16 residues. The CDR3 DNA reads as TGTGCCATCAGTGAACTCCACAGGGAAAGCAATCAGCCCCAGCATTTT. This codes for CAISELHRESNQPQHF.

V is TRBV5-8 and J is TRBJ2-1, with 7 bases matching TRBD1. This CDR3 region has 15 residues. V was pared by 1 base and J by 2 bases, with 3 bases of the junction left unmatched. Per germline, CDR1 SGHTS and CDR2 YDEGEE. CDR3 protein: CASSLRGGTYNEQFF. CDR3 in DNA: TGTGCCAGCAGCTTGAGAGGGGGCACCTACAATGAGCAGTTCTTC.

The chain couples TRBV5-1 to TRBJ1-6, with 7 bases aligning to TRBD1. Per the germline V gene, CDR1 is SGHRS and CDR2 is YFSETQ. The CDR3 is 14 residues long. The trim removed 4 bases at V and 7 bases at J, leaving 5 bases unmatched. CDR3 residues: CASSTGQKNSPLHF. In DNA form, the CDR3 reads TGCGCCAGCAGCACGGGACAGAAGAATTCACCCCTCCACTTT. Full variable domain (remainder filled in from reference TRBV5-1 and TRBJ1-6): KAGVTQTPRYLIKTRGQQVTLSCSPISGHRSVSWYQQTPGQGLQFLFEYFSETQRNKGNFPGRFSGRQFSNSRSEMNVSTLELGDSALYLCASSTGQKNSPLHFGNGTRLTVT.

J is TRBJ1-1 and V is TRBV5-1; 7 nucleotides agree with TRBD1. CDR1 is SGHRS, CDR2 YFSETQ, per germline. This CDR3 comprises 13 residues. V was pared by 2 bases and J by 6 bases, with 4 bases of the junction left unmatched. The CDR3 here is CASSLTGVPEAFF. The CDR3 DNA follows: TGCGCCAGCAGCTTAACAGGGGTGCCTGAAGCTTTCTTT.

The chain is built from TRBV6-1 and TRBJ1-6; possible D gene TRBD1, 6 bases. The germline V and J ends were trimmed by 0 bases and 6 bases, with 6 bases remaining between them. The CDR3 loop spans 14 amino acids. Germline CDR1 and CDR2: MNHNS and SASEGT. In DNA, the CDR3 is TGTGCCAGCAGTGAAGCGGACAGTAATTCACCCCTCCACTTT. Its protein is CASSEADSNSPLHF.

This clone was detected only once. The genes are TRBV10-1 and TRBJ2-3; 8 nucleotides match TRBD2. CDR3 length equals 16 residues. With 6 bases clipped from V and 4 bases from J, the junction kept 12 bases outside the gene matches. Germline CDR1 and CDR2: WNHNN and SYGVQD (reference sequence). This CDR3 reads CASSSRAGENPDTQYF. DNA for the CDR3: TGCGCCAGCAGCAGCAGAGCGGGGGAGAATCCAGATACGCAGTATTTT.